Here is one TCR beta chain with its context. Its antigen is currently unknown. These data originate in a study of T cells expressing NK-cell markers. About the research overall: Obtained from sorted CD3+CD56+NKG2C+, CD3+CD56+NKG2C- and CD3+CD56-NKG2C+ T cells were the TCR beta repertoires. The study sequenced eight donors, seven HCMV-seropositive and one seronegative.

TCRdb re-called the 5' RACE reads and catalogs CDR3 proteins one per entry, DNA excluded. The sample spans 250,000 to 300,000 distinct CDR3 sequences; the ten largest clones claim roughly 0.4%. Study-wide findings and caveats: These same clonotypes (in several donors) also led the CD3+CD56-NKG2C+ fraction. Of the CD8+ T cell pool in six donors, about 1.0-8% was accounted for by dominant NKG2C+ clonotypes.

From germline, CDR1 is SGHTA and CDR2 FQGNSA. CDR3 length: 16 residues. The sequenced material came from blood T cells: a sorted CD56 or NKG2C T cell subset, CD4+ or CD8+ T cells, or bulk PBMC T cells (not recorded which). The receptor was isolated from a man aged 18-30 years in good health. The J gene is TRBJ2-5, the V gene TRBV7-2; TCRdb designates TRBD1, a call that cannot be tested without DNA. The chain's CDR3 is CASSLGSLRGEETQYF.